The next 24 T cell receptor beta chains were all read from a single sample in a study of blood T cell repertoires in COVID-19. Data came from immunoSEQ multiplex PCR; TCRdb stores just in-frame clones and leaves some out. The sample carries under 150,000 clones, approximately 86% recorded once. The specimen was peripheral blood. These receptors all come from a woman between 45 and 60 years old who had recovered from COVID-19.

This clone was seen only once. The chain combines TRBV4-1 with TRBJ2-3, with D perhaps matching TRBD2 (5 bases). V lost 6 bases to trimming and J lost 0 bases, with 16 bases between them. CDR3 size: 16 residues. The V gene's germline CDR1 is MGHRA and CDR2 YSYEKL. CDR3 coding DNA: TGCGCCAGCAGGGAAGATTTAGCGATTAGCACAGATACGCAGTATTTT. It encodes CASREDLAISTDTQYF.

The chain couples TRBV18 to TRBJ2-3, with D possibly being TRBD2 (6 bases). The CDR3 is made up of 15 amino acids. Trimming took off 3 bases at V and 3 bases at J, with 13 bases between the two ends. Per germline, CDR1 KGHSH and CDR2 LQKENI. The CDR3: CASSPQSGGTDTQYF. DNA of the CDR3: TGTGCCAGCTCACCCCAGTCTGGAGGGACAGATACGCAGTATTTT.

The rearrangement links TRBV4-1 to TRBJ1-1; D perhaps matches TRBD1 (5 bases). The germline CDR1 and CDR2 sequences are MGHRA and YSYEKL. This CDR3 comprises 15 residues. With 0 bases removed from V and 8 bases from J, the gap between germline ends came to 16 bases. In DNA form, the CDR3 reads TGCGCCAGCAGCCAAGATGGAGGGGTAAAACTCGAAGCTTTCTTT. This translates into CASSQDGGVKLEAFF.

The chain links TRBV29-1 to TRBJ1-1; 8 positions agree with TRBD1. Unmatched junction bases numbered 7, after V lost 4 bases and J lost 0 bases. The germline V gene has CDR1 SQVTM and CDR2 ANQGSEA. This CDR3 contains 15 residues. CDR3 sequence (DNA): TGCAGCGTTGGGGGAAAGACAGGGGTGAACACTGAAGCTTTCTTT. Encoded protein: CSVGGKTGVNTEAFF.

The chain combines TRBV9 with TRBJ2-3; 11 positions match TRBD1. This CDR3 has 17 amino acids. CDR1 and CDR2 (germline): SGDLS, YYNGEE. V trimming: 0 bases; J trimming: 4 bases; junction bases outside the gene matches: 7. CDR3 bases: TGTGCCAGCAGCGTAGCCGGGACAGGGGGTTACCCAGATACGCAGTATTTT. Its protein is CASSVAGTGGYPDTQYF. The variable domain in full, with the rest retrieved from reference TRBV9 and TRBJ2-3, is DSGVTQTPKHLITATGQRVTLRCSPRSGDLSVYWYQQSLDQGLQFLIQYYNGEERAKGNILERFSAQQFPDLHSELNLSSLELGDSALYFCASSVAGTGGYPDTQYFGPGTRLTVL.

The chain carries TRBV9 and TRBJ2-1, with 9 bases fitting TRBD2. V trimming: 2 bases; J trimming: 6 bases; junction bases outside the gene matches: 3. There are 14 residues in the CDR3. From germline, CDR1 is SGDLS and CDR2 YYNGEE. The CDR3 coding sequence is TGTGCCAGCAGCGTTAGCGGGGGAGGCAATGAGCAGTTCTTC. Its translation: CASSVSGGGNEQFF. Full variable domain (rest looked up from reference TRBV9 and TRBJ2-1): DSGVTQTPKHLITATGQRVTLRCSPRSGDLSVYWYQQSLDQGLQFLIQYYNGEERAKGNILERFSAQQFPDLHSELNLSSLELGDSALYFCASSVSGGGNEQFFGPGTRLTVL.

The gene calls are TRBV24-1 and TRBJ1-2, with 9 bases fitting TRBD1. This CDR3 is built from 18 residues. Germline assignment: CDR1 KGHDR and CDR2 SFDVKD. The ends lost 1 base at V and 3 bases at J; junction bases unmatched: 11. The CDR3: CATSDLRDRASWDYGYTF. Written as DNA, the CDR3 is TGTGCCACCAGTGATTTAAGGGACAGGGCTTCCTGGGACTATGGCTACACCTTC.

The gene calls are TRBV27 and TRBJ1-1, with D possibly TRBD1 on 5 matching bases. The germline V gene has CDR1 MNHEY and CDR2 SMNVEV (reference sequence). The CDR3 runs to 16 residues. The V end lost 5 bases, the J end lost 1 base, and 17 bases lay between the germline ends. The CDR3 sequence is CASSPQVGRANTEAFF. The CDR3 nucleotides are TGTGCCAGCAGTCCTCAAGTAGGCAGGGCGAACACTGAAGCTTTCTTT.

The sample holds a few counts of this clone. This chain links TRBV29-1 with TRBJ1-2; a possible D gene is TRBD1 (5 bases). This CDR3 contains 13 residues. Trimming shortened V by 7 bases and J by 8 bases, and 20 bases separated the two germline ends. Germline V gene data show CDR1 as SQVTM and CDR2 as ANQGSEA. The CDR3 coding sequence is TGCAGCGCCAATAAGGGGCAGGCCCAGGGCTACACCTTC. Amino acids: CSANKGQAQGYTF.

The V gene is TRBV5-1, the J gene TRBJ1-2; 7 positions match TRBD1. V dropped 1 base and J dropped 8; count of bases not matched to a gene: 5. This CDR3 comprises 13 residues. Germline V lookup: CDR1 SGHRS, CDR2 YFSETQ. The CDR3 DNA sequence: TGCGCCAGCAGCTTGACAGGGGCGGAAGGCTACACCTTC. It translates to CASSLTGAEGYTF.

The rearrangement uses TRBV6-5 and TRBJ1-1; TRBD1 aligns across 9 bases. Germline lookup yields CDR1 MNHEY and CDR2 SVGAGI. CDR3 length: 14 amino acids. The junction had 9 bases not matched to a gene; V was cut back by 7 bases and J by 6 bases. DNA of the CDR3: TGTGCCAGCACCCCGGGACAGGGTAACGCTGAAGCTTTCTTT. Protein sequence: CASTPGQGNAEAFF.

The V and J genes are TRBV7-9 and TRBJ2-2, with D tentatively TRBD1 (6 bases). The length of the CDR3 is 16 residues. The V end was cut by 3 bases, the J end by 2 bases, with 13 bases between. Germline V gives CDR1 SEHNR, CDR2 FQNEAQ (reference sequence). The DNA for the CDR3 is TGTGCCAGCAGCTTGATGAAACAGGGAAACACCGGGGAGCTGTTTTTT. Translated, it gives CASSLMKQGNTGELFF.

This clone showed up just a few times. This chain joins TRBV7-8 and TRBJ1-5; TRBD1 aligns across 7 bases. The CDR3 spans 16 residues. Unmatched junction bases numbered 5, after V lost 1 base and J lost 2 bases. Germline V gene lookup returns CDR1 SGHVS and CDR2 FQNEAQ. This CDR3 reads CASSLGEDRGNQPQHF. DNA of the CDR3: TGTGCCAGCAGCTTAGGGGAAGACAGGGGCAATCAGCCCCAGCATTTT.

CDR3 DNA sequence: TGTGCCACCAGCTGGGAGACTGAGCAGTTCTTC. Amino acid sequence: CATSWETEQFF. The chain uses TRBV15 and TRBJ2-1; D perhaps matches TRBD2 (5 bases). With 5 bases removed from V and 9 bases from J, the gap between germline ends came to 8 bases. CDR3 size: 11 residues. The germline V gene has CDR1 LNHNV and CDR2 YYDKDF (reference sequence).

This chain connects TRBV19 to TRBJ1-2; 8 bases line up with TRBD1. Germline-derived CDR1 and CDR2 are LNHDA and SQIVND (reference sequence). Trimming at V came to 6 bases and at J to 3 bases, leaving 0 bases not matched to a gene. The CDR3 has 12 residues. CDR3 bases: TGTGCCAGTAGGACAGGGGACTATGGCTACACCTTC. It is translated as CASRTGDYGYTF. Full variable domain (missing parts from reference TRBV19 and TRBJ1-2): DGGITQSPKYLFRKEGQNVTLSCEQNLNHDAMYWYRQDPGQGLRLIYYSQIVNDFQKGDIAEGYSVSREKKESFPLTVTSAQKNPTAFYLCASRTGDYGYTFGSGTRLTVV.

This clone was seen just once. V gene TRBV19 combines with J gene TRBJ1-6; no reliable D call. The germline V gene encodes CDR1 LNHDA and CDR2 SQIVND (reference sequence). Trimming shortened V by 6 bases and J by 7 bases, and 13 bases separated the two germline ends. The length of the CDR3 is 14 residues. DNA for the CDR3: TGTGCCAGTAGAGTTAAGGAGTACAATTCACCCCTCCACTTT. This translates into CASRVKEYNSPLHF.

The J gene is TRBJ2-7, the V gene TRBV10-2; D might be TRBD2 (6 bases). The germline V gene encodes CDR1 WSHSY and CDR2 SAAADI. The CDR3 has 12 residues. Trimming shortened V by 2 bases and J by 12 bases, and 14 bases separated the two germline ends. The CDR3 sequence is CASSEAQRRGYF. The CDR3 DNA is TGCGCCAGCAGTGAGGCCCAGAGGAGGGGGTACTTC.

The chain couples TRBV30 to TRBJ1-2; TRBD1 is a possible D gene (6 bases). Germline V gives CDR1 GTSNPN, CDR2 SVGIG (reference sequence). This CDR3 comprises 12 residues. V was cut by 2 bases and J by 6 bases, with 10 bases left in between. The CDR3 nucleotides are TGTGCCTGGAGTCTGTCAGGGGATGGCTACACCTTC. This gives the protein CAWSLSGDGYTF.

This clone was recorded only once. The chain combines TRBV6-5 with TRBJ1-6, with 8 bases that match TRBD1. V was pared by 6 bases and J by 10 bases, with 11 bases of the junction left unmatched. Germline CDR1 and CDR2: MNHEY and SVGAGI. The CDR3 has 15 amino acids. CDR3 DNA: TGTGCCAGCAGGTTGACAGGGGTGGTAGGCTCACCCCTCCACTTT. This codes for CASRLTGVVGSPLHF.

V gene TRBV7-9 combines with J gene TRBJ1-1; TRBD1 agrees at 9 bases. V lost 1 base, J lost 5 bases, and 11 bases stayed unmatched. The CDR3 has 17 residues. Germline CDR1 reads SEHNR; CDR2 reads FQNEAQ (reference sequence). The CDR3 protein is CASSLGRGGDRDTEAFF. CDR3 nucleotides: TGTGCCAGCAGCTTAGGGAGGGGTGGGGACAGGGATACTGAAGCTTTCTTT.

This rearrangement joins TRBV6-5 to TRBJ2-7, with unresolved D. V was clipped by 6 bases and J by 0 bases, with 12 bases between them. The CDR3 contains 14 residues. The germline V gene has CDR1 MNHEY and CDR2 SVGAGI. CDR3 in DNA: TGTGCCAGCAGGCTAGACGGATTCTCCTACGAGCAGTACTTC. It yields the protein CASRLDGFSYEQYF.

The chain has TRBV29-1 and TRBJ1-1; D gene ambiguous. The CDR3 consists of 17 residues. V lost 5 bases to trimming and J lost 2 bases, with 24 bases between them. Germline loops: CDR1 SQVTM, CDR2 ANQGSEA. CDR3 in amino acids: CSVQKSDIETGNTEAFF. The CDR3 DNA follows: TGCAGCGTTCAGAAGTCAGACATTGAGACGGGAAACACTGAAGCTTTCTTT.

This CDR3 reads CASSVHPGGQGTGELFF. The CDR3 nucleotides read TGTGCCAGCAGCGTACACCCAGGGGGGCAGGGGACCGGGGAGCTGTTTTTT. The chain combines TRBV9 with TRBJ2-2; a possible D gene is TRBD1 (7 bases). CDR3 length equals 17 residues. Germline values: CDR1 SGDLS, CDR2 YYNGEE. V lost 1 base to trimming and J lost 5 bases, with 18 bases between them.

This clone was observed a few times. This chain connects TRBV19 to TRBJ1-5; the D gene is possibly TRBD1 (5 bases). The germline CDR1 and CDR2 sequences are LNHDA and SQIVND (reference sequence). The CDR3 spans 15 residues. Trimming pared 7 bases from V and 8 bases from J, leaving 21 bases between. DNA for the CDR3: TGTGCCAGTACCACCTGGGGTGCCGGGGGTGAGCCCCAGCATTTT. As protein: CASTTWGAGGEPQHF.